The rows below give T cell receptor beta chains drawn from one sample of a study of OX40 agonist ivuxolimab in advanced cancers. Only in-frame clones appear in the TCRdb table, and some are missing; sequencing was by immunoSEQ multiplex PCR. The table has 50,000 to 55,000 clones, approximately 92% seen once. This material consisted of CD4+ or CD8+ T cells sorted from blood, taken in a trial of the OX40 agonist ivuxolimab. The receptor source for this set is an adult with an advanced solid tumor such as melanoma, head and neck, liver or kidney cancer. Both conserved end residues are part of each CDR3. The D gene is left open where the match is weak.

j_call d_call v_call cdr3_aa
TRBJ1-2 TRBD1 TRBV7-3 CASSPRSGGAYGYTF
TRBJ1-5 TRBD1 TRBV11-3 CASSKWQGAGQPQHF
TRBJ1-2 - TRBV6-7 CASSYSNFREVGGYTF
TRBJ2-7 - TRBV6-1 CASSEGPTDSSYEQYF
TRBJ1-6 TRBD1 TRBV27 CASSLSGTGSSYNSPLHF
TRBJ2-3 TRBD1 TRBV4-1 CASSLQGFDTDTQYF
TRBJ2-5 TRBD2 TRBV5-1 CASSLGSGNQETQYF
TRBJ2-2 - TRBV6-6 CASSYLRDPNTGELFF
TRBJ2-2 - TRBV11-2 CASSRDRTAGELFF
TRBJ2-1 - TRBV5-4 CASSLDVSSYNEQFF
TRBJ2-1 TRBD2 TRBV6-1 CASSGYTSGRAGEQFF
TRBJ1-5 TRBD1 TRBV19 CASKPGGTEYQPQHF
TRBJ2-5 - TRBV5-5 CASSLGRVVGETQYF
TRBJ2-7 TRBD2 TRBV28 CAIGLAGGPSYEQYF
TRBJ2-1 - TRBV4-3 CASSQTAETYNEQFF
TRBJ2-1 TRBD1 TRBV19 CASSSGTGRYNEQFF
TRBJ2-1 TRBD1 TRBV5-1 CASSLGDRVYNEQFF
TRBJ2-7 - TRBV7-9 CASSLGPTATYEQYF
TRBJ2-1 - TRBV5-5 CASSLETLNEQFF
TRBJ1-5 TRBD1 TRBV11-2 CASSEDRDNQPQHF
TRBJ2-3 - TRBV6-6 CASSTGRSTDTQYF
TRBJ1-4 TRBD1 TRBV28 CASSLSTGGVEKLFF
TRBJ1-5 - TRBV4-2 CASSQGPGESQHF
TRBJ2-5 - TRBV5-8 CASSSTRYQETQYF
TRBJ2-5 TRBD2 TRBV27 CASSLTSPQETQYF
TRBJ2-2 TRBD2 TRBV11-2 CASSLPSGRSTGELFF
TRBJ1-2 - TRBV2 CASSLGGHLYGYTF
TRBJ2-6 - TRBV7-7 CASSSTPVPQSRANVLTF
TRBJ2-1 TRBD1 TRBV4-3 CASSQGTGGLLKQFF
TRBJ2-3 - TRBV29-1 CSVAGEGDTQYF
TRBJ2-1 TRBD2 TRBV27 CASSLKAGGSYNEQFF
TRBJ1-5 - TRBV2 CASRDPRSNQPQHF
TRBJ1-2 - TRBV5-5 CASSLSTGNYGYTF
TRBJ1-3 - TRBV7-8 CASSQTGSPGNTIYF
TRBJ2-3 TRBD1 TRBV5-1 CASSRRTGGNTQYF
TRBJ2-2 TRBD2 TRBV11-3 CASSLLAGAGELFF
TRBJ2-5 - TRBV18 CASSPPTQETQYF